These 18 T cell receptor beta chains came from one sample sequenced in a study of OX40 agonist ivuxolimab in advanced cancers. The table came from immunoSEQ multiplex PCR; TCRdb's copy has only in-frame clones and leaves some out. The sample includes approximately 32,000 clones, more than 70% of them seen just once. The starting material was CD4+ or CD8+ T cells sorted from blood, obtained in a trial of the OX40 agonist ivuxolimab. Every receptor here comes from an adult with an advanced solid tumor such as melanoma, head and neck, liver or kidney cancer.

Only one count was recorded for this clone. The chain recombines TRBV2 with TRBJ2-2, with 10 positions matching TRBD2. Germline CDR1 and CDR2: SNHLY and FYNNEI. The ends lost 2 bases at V and 3 bases at J; junction bases unmatched: 6. This CDR3 spans 17 amino acids. The CDR3: CASSERRLAGDTGELFF. The CDR3 DNA sequence: TGTGCCAGCAGTGAAAGAAGGCTAGCGGGGGACACCGGGGAGCTGTTTTTT.

The rearrangement links TRBV4-1 to TRBJ2-1, with 8 bases fitting TRBD1. Germline values: CDR1 MGHRA, CDR2 YSYEKL. The CDR3 is 18 amino acids. V lost 1 base and J lost 8; bases outside the gene matches: 16. The CDR3 sequence is CASSQVFSGRGRRDEQFF. The CDR3 coding sequence is TGCGCCAGCAGCCAAGTTTTTAGCGGCAGGGGGCGAAGGGATGAGCAGTTCTTC.

The CDR3 DNA is TGCGCCAGCAGCCAAGCGACGGGGGAAGCTTTCTTT. It codes for CASSQATGEAFF. The chain uses TRBV4-1 and TRBJ1-1, with D unresolved. The CDR3 loop spans 12 amino acids. The V and J ends lost 1 base and 8 bases respectively, with 8 bases between them. The germline V gene encodes CDR1 MGHRA and CDR2 YSYEKL.

The rearrangement uses TRBV15 and TRBJ1-2, with D unresolved. The germline V and J ends were trimmed by 3 bases and 7 bases, with 15 bases remaining between them. The CDR3 spans 14 residues. Germline CDR1 is LNHNV and CDR2 is YYDKDF (reference sequence). Written as DNA, the CDR3 is TGTGCCACCAGCAGTGGCCAAGCGGTCCTTGGCTACACCTTC. It yields the protein CATSSGQAVLGYTF. The variable domain in full, completed from reference TRBV15 and TRBJ1-2, reads DAMVIQNPRYQVTQFGKPVTLSCSQTLNHNVMYWYQQKSSQAPKLLFHYYDKDFNNEADTPDNFQSRRPNTSFCFLDIRSPGLGDTAMYLCATSSGQAVLGYTFGSGTRLTVV.

The chain links TRBV19 to TRBJ2-3; 9 bases are shared with TRBD1. CDR1 and CDR2 (germline): LNHDA, SQIVND (reference sequence). J was trimmed by 4 bases and V by 8 bases; bases with no gene match: 1. The CDR3 is 12 residues long. Here the CDR3 DNA reads TGTGCCAGTCGACAGGGGGCAGATACGCAGTATTTT. It encodes CASRQGADTQYF.

The chain links TRBV7-9 to TRBJ2-5; TRBD2 agrees at 10 bases. V was pared by 1 base and J by 2 bases, with 13 bases of the junction left unmatched. Germline CDR1 and CDR2: SEHNR and FQNEAQ (reference sequence). The CDR3 is made up of 19 amino acids. The CDR3 bases are TGTGCCAGCAGCTTAGGGTTTGTGGTAGCGGGAGGTGGACAAGAGACCCAGTACTTC. Translating gives CASSLGFVVAGGGQETQYF.

For this clone: One junction end does not reproduce the germline sequence, and a read error may be involved. V and J are TRBV7-9 and TRBJ2-2; a possible D gene is TRBD2 (6 bases). Germline V gene lookup returns CDR1 SEHNR and CDR2 FQNEAQ (reference sequence). CDR3 length: 17 amino acids. CDR3 sequence: CASSLVMRDPNTGELFF. Written as DNA, the CDR3 is TGTGCCAGCAGCTTAGTGATGCGGGACCCGAATACCGGGGAGCTGTTTTTT.

This chain uses TRBV2 with TRBJ2-1; 13 bases agree with TRBD2. J lost 9 bases, V lost 3 bases, and 8 bases had no gene match. Germline V gene sequence: CDR1 SNHLY, CDR2 FYNNEI. This CDR3 has 16 residues. As DNA, the CDR3 is TGTGCCAGCAGTGACGGACTAGCGGGAGCCGGTGGTGAGCAGTTCTTC. It is translated as CASSDGLAGAGGEQFF.

The chain joins TRBV10-3 to TRBJ2-7, with 7 bases lining up with TRBD1. The CDR3 totals 14 residues. In germline, CDR1 is ENHRY, CDR2 SYGVKD. With V trimmed by 5 bases and J by 3 bases, 7 bases remained unmatched. CDR3 amino acids: CAISRQGRGYEQYF. For the CDR3, the DNA is TGTGCCATCAGTCGACAGGGTAGAGGCTACGAGCAGTACTTC.

The chain joins TRBV11-2 to TRBJ2-2, with 7 bases matching TRBD2. The length of the CDR3 is 14 residues. Trimming cost V 5 bases and J 0 bases; bases outside gene matches: 0. Germline V lookup: CDR1 SGHAT, CDR2 FQNNGV. The chain's CDR3 is CASSGGANTGELFF. The CDR3 nucleotides are TGTGCCAGCAGCGGGGGGGCGAACACCGGGGAGCTGTTTTTT. Using reference TRBV11-2 and TRBJ2-2 for the parts outside the CDR3, the full variable domain is EAGVAQSPRYKIIEKRQSVAFWCNPISGHATLYWYQQILGQGPKLLIQFQNNGVVDDSQLPKDRFSAERLKGVDSTLKIQPAKLEDSAVYLCASSGGANTGELFFGEGSRLTVL.

The V call is TRBV27, the J call TRBJ2-2; no reliable D call. Per germline, CDR1 MNHEY and CDR2 SMNVEV (reference sequence). V lost 1 base, J lost 7 bases, and 7 bases lay in between. There are 13 residues in the CDR3. The CDR3 nucleotides read TGTGCCAGCAGTTTATTGGCCCTCGGGGAGCTGTTTTTT. This codes for CASSLLALGELFF.

The chain is built from TRBV19 and TRBJ2-7; the match to TRBD2 covers 14 bases. Per germline, CDR1 LNHDA and CDR2 SQIVND (reference sequence). CDR3 length: 17 amino acids. J gave up 4 bases and V 5 bases, and 10 bases lay outside the gene matches. DNA of the CDR3: TGTGCCAGTAGTCCGGGGACTAGCGGGAGTTGGGCGTACGAGCAGTACTTC. The encoded protein is CASSPGTSGSWAYEQYF.

In its sample, this clone ranks as medium-sized. V gene TRBV9 combines with J gene TRBJ2-3; 9 nucleotides match TRBD2. Germline V CDR1 and CDR2: SGDLS, YYNGEE. The CDR3 has 15 amino acids. V shed 6 bases, J shed 0 bases, and the junction held 5 bases outside the gene matches. The DNA for the CDR3 is TGTGCCAGCACCAGACTAGCGGATAGCACAGATACGCAGTATTTT. Amino acid sequence: CASTRLADSTDTQYF.

This chain uses TRBV13 with TRBJ2-5; the D gene is possibly TRBD2 (5 bases). CDR3 length equals 16 residues. CDR1 and CDR2 (germline): PRHDT, FYEKMQ (reference sequence). V was cut by 1 base and J by 2 bases, with 14 bases left in between. The CDR3 DNA reads as TGTGCCAGCAGCTTAGTTACGGGGTACGATCAAGAGACCCAGTACTTC. Its translation is CASSLVTGYDQETQYF.

J is TRBJ2-1 and V is TRBV27; 8 positions match TRBD2. The V and J ends lost 5 bases and 6 bases, in that order; junction bases with no gene match: 3. CDR1 and CDR2 (germline): MNHEY, SMNVEV (reference sequence). The CDR3 is 13 residues long. The CDR3 region is CASSIRGGNEQFF. CDR3 coding DNA: TGTGCCAGCAGTATACGGGGGGGCAATGAGCAGTTCTTC.

V and J are TRBV29-1 and TRBJ1-3; D not certain. Germline-derived CDR1 and CDR2 are SQVTM and ANQGSEA. Trimming took off 6 bases at V and 0 bases at J, with 12 bases between the two ends. This CDR3 contains 14 residues. CDR3 residues: CSVEDGYSGNTIYF. CDR3 nucleotide sequence: TGCAGCGTAGAGGACGGCTACTCTGGAAACACCATATATTTT.

This chain uses TRBV28 with TRBJ2-2; D might be TRBD1 (6 bases). This CDR3 comprises 14 residues. Deletions cut 6 bases from V and 2 bases from J, with 10 bases between. The germline V gene encodes CDR1 MDHEN and CDR2 SYDVKM. The CDR3 sequence is CASRVQGNTGELFF. DNA for the CDR3: TGTGCCAGCAGGGTACAGGGTAACACCGGGGAGCTGTTTTTT.

CDR3 loop: CASSIGQGASYEQYF. The CDR3 DNA reads as TGTGCCAGTAGTATCGGACAGGGGGCATCCTACGAGCAGTACTTC. J is TRBJ2-7 and V is TRBV19, with 11 nucleotides matching TRBD1. V trimming: 3 bases; J trimming: 1 base; junction bases outside the gene matches: 2. CDR1 and CDR2 (germline): LNHDA, SQIVND (reference sequence). This CDR3 is 15 amino acids long.